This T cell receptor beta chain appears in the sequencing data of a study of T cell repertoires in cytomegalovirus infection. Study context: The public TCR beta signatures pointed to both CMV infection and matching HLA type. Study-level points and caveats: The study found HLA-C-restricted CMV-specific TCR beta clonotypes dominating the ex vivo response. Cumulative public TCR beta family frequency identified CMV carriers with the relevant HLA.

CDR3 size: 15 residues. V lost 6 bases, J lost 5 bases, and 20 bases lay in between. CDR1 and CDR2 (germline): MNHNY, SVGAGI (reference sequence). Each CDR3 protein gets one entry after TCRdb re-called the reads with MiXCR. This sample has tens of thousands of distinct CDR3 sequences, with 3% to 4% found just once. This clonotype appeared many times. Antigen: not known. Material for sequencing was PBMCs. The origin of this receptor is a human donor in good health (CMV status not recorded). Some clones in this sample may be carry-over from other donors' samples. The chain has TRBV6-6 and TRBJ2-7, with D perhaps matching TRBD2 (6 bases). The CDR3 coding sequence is TGTGCCAGCAGCTCGAGGGGACTCGGAGCGGACGAGCAGTACTTC. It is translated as CASSSRGLGADEQYF.